This T cell receptor (beta chain) came from a study of shared clonotypes between healthy human individuals. Study overall: The composition of the donors was a couple of women and a few men aged 18 to 49. Per donor, three plates held CD4 naive cells, three held CD4 memory, two held CD8 naive and one held CD8 memory.

Trimming left V 1 base short and J 3 bases short, with 3 bases between. In germline, CDR1 is GTSNPN, CDR2 SVGIG (reference sequence). There are 11 residues in the CDR3. Findings of the study overall: Owing to a small donor count, the genetic and exposure-history diversity represented was limited. Rarefaction showed that sequencing of sorted subsets was incomplete (despite large depth).

Sequencing used immunoSEQ multiplex PCR; TCRdb keeps in-frame clones, though not all of them. The repertoire holds more than 2 million clones, with 90% to 96% as singletons. On this clone itself: The antigen is unknown. This CDR3 is also generated by other DNA sequences in the sample.

The source is a man aged 18 to 29 in good health. J is TRBJ2-5 and V is TRBV30; D is unresolved. Specimen: naive CD4+ T cells sorted from blood. Subset described: CD45RA+ positively selected. The CDR3 region is CAWSAEETQYF. CDR3 DNA: TGTGCCTGGAGTGCAGAAGAGACCCAGTACTTC.